The 29 T cell receptor beta chains below all came from one sample that was sequenced in a study of T cells in Graves' hyperthyroidism and ophthalmopathy. RNA transcripts provided the source from which TCR beta CDR3 regions were amplified. RT-PCR in the first round (using the HTBI primer set) targeted the TCR CDR3. One entry per CDR3 protein, called by TCRdb with MiXCR from the multiplex PCR reads. The sample shows roughly 840,000 distinct CDR3 sequences, over 35% of them seen only once. Sequencing input: blood. Receptors were obtained from a man aged 18 to 30 with Graves' hyperthyroidism.

Concerning this clonotype: Germline is not matched at one junction end, which may reflect a read error. The chain couples TRBV10-1 to TRBJ1-1; D gene uncertain. This CDR3 region has 14 residues. Germline V gene data show CDR1 as WNHNN and CDR2 as SYGVQD (reference sequence). CDR3 amino acids: CASSYSSVNTEAFF. The CDR3, as DNA: TGTGCCAGCAGTTACTCGAGTGTGAACACTGAAGCTTTCTTT.

In its sample, this clonotype was seen many times. This chain uses TRBV2 with TRBJ1-1; TRBD1 might be the D (5 bases). There are 14 residues in the CDR3. The V gene's germline CDR1 is SNHLY and CDR2 FYNNEI. V was pared by 6 bases and J by 1 base, with 12 bases between. The CDR3 loop is CASSLSQGNTEAFF. In DNA form, the CDR3 reads TGTGCCAGCAGCTTAAGCCAGGGGAACACTGAAGCTTTCTTT.

This clonotype showed up just a few times. The CDR3 DNA follows: TGTGCCAGCAGCTCGAACTGGGAGCAGTACTTC. The encoded protein is CASSSNWEQYF. The chain joins TRBV11-2 to TRBJ2-7, with unresolved D. The CDR3 has 11 amino acids. Germline assignment: CDR1 SGHAT and CDR2 FQNNGV. V lost 4 bases and J 7 bases, leaving 8 bases between the germline ends.

This sequence joins TRBV5-5 and TRBJ1-6; D may be TRBD1 (5 bases). CDR1 is SGHKS, CDR2 YYEKEE, per germline (reference sequence). This CDR3 region has 13 residues. Between the trimmed V and J ends, which lost 4 bases and 8 bases, there was a span of 10 bases. CDR3 DNA sequence: TGTGCCAGCAGCCGGGGGGGTGATTCACCCCTCCACTTT. It is translated as CASSRGGDSPLHF.

This clonotype was observed many times. The CDR3: CASSPSQVNTEAFF. As DNA, the CDR3 is TGTGCCAGCAGCCCAAGCCAGGTGAACACTGAAGCTTTCTTT. The gene calls are TRBV7-9 and TRBJ1-1; D unclear. CDR3 length equals 14 residues. Trimming removed 5 bases from V and 0 bases from J, with 10 bases in between. Germline V gene lookup returns CDR1 SEHNR and CDR2 FQNEAQ (reference sequence).

This clonotype occurred once. Relative to the germline gene, one junction end is altered; a read error may explain this. The rearrangement joins TRBV20-1 to TRBJ2-7, with 9 nucleotides matching TRBD2. This CDR3 comprises 13 residues. The germline V gene has CDR1 DFQATT and CDR2 SNEGSKA (reference sequence). The CDR3: CSADPGLAQEQCF. CDR3 nucleotide sequence: TGCAGTGCTGATCCGGGACTAGCTCAAGAGCAGTGCTTC.

The V gene is TRBV9, the J gene TRBJ2-5; D possibly matches TRBD1 or TRBD2 (6 bases each). The V gene lost 4 bases and the J gene lost 1 base, with 14 bases spanning the gap. Germline V CDR1 and CDR2: SGDLS, YYNGEE. This CDR3 has 15 residues. This CDR3 is CASSSGASGQETQYF. CDR3 in DNA: TGTGCCAGCAGCTCGGGGGCGTCGGGCCAAGAGACCCAGTACTTC.

A note on this clonotype: Compared with germline, one end of the junction differs, possibly owing to a read error. The rearrangement links TRBV5-5 to TRBJ2-2; TRBD2 agrees at 7 bases. This CDR3 is 16 amino acids long. CDR1 SGHKS and CDR2 YYEKEE come from the germline V gene (reference sequence). The CDR3 spells CASSQDRGGDTGELFF. The CDR3 bases are TGCGCCAGCAGCCAAGATCGGGGAGGGGACACCGGGGAGCTGTTTTTT.

To note about this clonotype: Being one base from a much bigger clone, this may be a read error. This sequence joins TRBV29-1 and TRBJ2-7; possible D gene TRBD1, 6 bases. V gave up 2 bases and J gave up 6 bases, with 17 bases separating them. The CDR3 contains 14 residues. Per the germline V gene, CDR1 is SQVTM and CDR2 is ANQGSEA. CDR3 in DNA: TGCAGCGTTGAATGGCGGACAGTGGGCTCCGAGCAGTACTTC. This codes for CSVEWRTVGSEQYF.

In this sample, this clonotype turned up a few times. The chain couples TRBV19 to TRBJ1-1; no reliable D call. The CDR3 runs 14 residues. Germline V CDR1 and CDR2: LNHDA, SQIVND (reference sequence). V was trimmed by 4 bases and J by 4 bases, leaving 13 bases between them. CDR3 sequence: CASSTLSLTTEAFF. Here the CDR3 DNA reads TGTGCCAGTAGTACTCTCAGCCTGACCACTGAAGCTTTCTTT.

The chain's CDR3 is CSVVNRRGYTF. The CDR3 DNA follows: TGCAGCGTTGTGAACAGGCGTGGCTACACCTTC. The chain uses TRBV29-1 and TRBJ1-2; D may be TRBD1 (5 bases). This CDR3 region has 11 residues. V dropped 4 bases and J dropped 7 bases, with 10 bases sitting between them. CDR1 and CDR2 (germline): SQVTM, ANQGSEA.

This clonotype was seen a few times. J is TRBJ2-7 and V is TRBV5-5, with a tentative D call TRBD1 (5 bases). The CDR3 is 17 residues long. The germline CDR1 and CDR2 sequences are SGHKS and YYEKEE (reference sequence). The V and J ends lost 3 bases and 0 bases respectively, with 19 bases between them. The CDR3 nucleotides are TGTGCCAGCAGCTATAACAAAAAAGGGGCCTTCTCCTACGAGCAGTACTTC. Translation gives CASSYNKKGAFSYEQYF.

Remarks on this clonotype: Because it lacks the conserved phenylalanine or tryptophan at the end, this CDR3 is likely a read error. The chain joins TRBV20-1 to TRBJ2-7; 7 bases map to TRBD2. V lost 6 bases, J lost 3 bases, and 11 bases stayed unmatched. The CDR3 contains 14 residues. CDR1 is DFQATT and CDR2 is SNEGSKA in the germline V gene (reference sequence). The CDR3 nucleotides read TGCAGTGCAACGGGAGGAGACGGTGTCTACGAGCAGTACATC. Translation gives CSATGGDGVYEQYI.

The V and J genes are TRBV10-3 and TRBJ1-5, with TRBD1 as a possible D gene (6 bases). The germline V gene has CDR1 ENHRY and CDR2 SYGVKD. The germline V and J ends were trimmed by 11 bases and 7 bases, with 15 bases remaining between them. CDR3 size: 12 residues. The CDR3, as DNA: TGTGCCGAGAGCTTCAGGGGACAGCCCCAGCATTTT. Translating gives CAESFRGQPQHF.

Notes on this clonotype: Being one base from a much bigger clone, this may be a read error. The rearrangement joins TRBV7-2 to TRBJ2-7, with D unclear. CDR3 length: 13 amino acids. Germline V gene sequence: CDR1 SGHTA, CDR2 FQGNSA. The CDR3, as DNA: TGTGCCAGCAGCCCCCGGACGCCCTACGAGCAGTGCTTC. Its protein product is CASSPRTPYEQCF.

The chain employs TRBV7-9 and TRBJ1-1; D is ambiguous. Germline assignment: CDR1 SEHNR and CDR2 FQNEAQ (reference sequence). V lost 1 base, J lost 2 bases, and 11 bases lay in between. There are 15 residues in the CDR3. In DNA form, the CDR3 reads TGTGCCAGCAGCTTAGGTGGCAGTAGTAACACTGAAGCTTTCTTT. This encodes CASSLGGSSNTEAFF.

There are many counts of this clonotype. The chain couples TRBV7-2 to TRBJ2-7; tentative D call: TRBD1 (6 bases). V lost 3 bases, J lost 2 bases, and 8 bases lay in between. Germline loops: CDR1 SGHTA, CDR2 FQGNSA. CDR3 length: 13 amino acids. CDR3 loop: CASSFYRAYEQYF. The CDR3 nucleotides are TGTGCCAGCAGCTTTTACAGGGCCTACGAGCAGTACTTC.

This clonotype was detected once. This chain links TRBV15 with TRBJ1-2; no firm D call. Trimming removed 1 base from V and 8 bases from J, with 17 bases in between. The CDR3 has 15 residues. The V gene's germline CDR1 is LNHNV and CDR2 YYDKDF (reference sequence). CDR3 sequence reads: CATSRGEAGLRGYTF. The CDR3 DNA reads TGTGCCACCAGCAGAGGGGAGGCTGGTCTGAGGGGCTACACCTTC.

A note on this clonotype: A much larger clone lies a single base off, so this may be a read error. The chain couples TRBV29-1 to TRBJ2-3; D may be TRBD1 (6 bases). Trimming pared 5 bases from V and 5 bases from J, leaving 14 bases between. The CDR3 totals 13 residues. The germline gives CDR1 SQVTM, CDR2 ANQGSEA. CDR3 region: CSVTDVGGDTQYF. CDR3 nucleotide sequence: TGCAGCGTTACAGACGTAGGGGGAGATACGCAGTATTTT.

The chain employs TRBV24-1 and TRBJ2-2; the D is unclear. Per germline, CDR1 KGHDR and CDR2 SFDVKD. Trimming removed 4 bases at V and 5 bases at J, with 7 bases between. CDR3 length: 13 residues. CDR3 sequence: CATSEAGTGELFF. Written as DNA, the CDR3 is TGTGCCACCAGTGAGGCTGGTACCGGGGAGCTGTTTTTT.

The V gene is TRBV7-2, the J gene TRBJ1-4; 8 nucleotides match TRBD1. This CDR3 is 17 amino acids long. The ends lost 5 bases at V and 8 bases at J; junction bases unmatched: 16. Germline V gene sequence: CDR1 SGHTA, CDR2 FQGNSA. Written as DNA, the CDR3 is TGTGCCAGCAGCCCCGGGACAGGAGTTAATGGTGGAGAAAAACTGTTTTTT. Protein: CASSPGTGVNGGEKLFF.

This clonotype appeared many times. This chain connects TRBV9 to TRBJ2-7; D unclear. The V end lost 0 bases, the J end lost 6 bases, and 13 bases lay between the germline ends. Germline V lookup: CDR1 SGDLS, CDR2 YYNGEE. The CDR3 has 14 amino acids. CDR3 in amino acids: CASSVAIGSAEQYF. The CDR3, as DNA: TGTGCCAGCAGCGTAGCTATAGGGTCTGCCGAGCAGTACTTC.

The CDR3, as DNA: TGCAGCGTTGGAGACAGGGGTGTCACAGATACGCAGTATTTT. Its translation is CSVGDRGVTDTQYF. The chain employs TRBV29-1 and TRBJ2-3, with TRBD1 matching 8 bases. The length of the CDR3 is 14 residues. V gave up 4 bases and J gave up 2 bases; unmatched junction bases: 5. Germline-derived CDR1 and CDR2 are SQVTM and ANQGSEA.

On this clonotype itself: A much larger clone differs by one base, so this may be a read error. V is TRBV19 and J is TRBJ1-1; 8 nucleotides line up with TRBD1. Per germline, CDR1 LNHDA and CDR2 SQIVND (reference sequence). CDR3 length equals 14 residues. The CDR3 sequence is CATTATGVNTEASF. CDR3 coding DNA: TGTGCCACTACCGCGACAGGGGTGAACACTGAAGCTTCCTTT.

This clonotype was observed a handful of times. The chain couples TRBV19 to TRBJ1-1; D is perhaps TRBD1 (5 bases). The V and J ends lost 5 bases and 7 bases respectively, with 17 bases between them. The CDR3 runs to 14 residues. Germline-derived CDR1 and CDR2 are LNHDA and SQIVND (reference sequence). CDR3 nucleotide sequence: TGTGCCAGTAGTGCTGCTGGGGGGACCGTTGAAGCTTTCTTT. Amino acid sequence: CASSAAGGTVEAFF.

This clonotype came up many times. The CDR3 loop reads CASSFQGAPLHF. The CDR3 bases are TGTGCCAGCAGTTTTCAGGGGGCCCCCCTCCACTTT. V usage is TRBV12-3 or TRBV12-4 and J usage is TRBJ1-6; 8 bases match TRBD1. V dropped 3 bases and J dropped 13; count of bases not matched to a gene: 2. The CDR3 extends over 12 amino acids.

This clonotype was seen more than once but under ten times. The chain recombines TRBV11-3 with TRBJ2-2; D gene uncertain. V gave up 4 bases and J gave up 4 bases, with 7 bases separating them. Germline CDR1 is SGHNT and CDR2 is YENEEA. There are 13 residues in the CDR3. CDR3 bases: TGTGCCAGCAGCTATACAGCCACCGGGGAGCTGTTTTTT. Protein sequence: CASSYTATGELFF.

In this sample, this clonotype turned up a few times. This sequence joins TRBV20-1 and TRBJ2-7; D might be TRBD2 (6 bases). Germline V CDR1 and CDR2: DFQATT, SNEGSKA (reference sequence). The CDR3 is 14 amino acids. The V and J ends lost 0 bases and 1 base respectively, with 10 bases between them. CDR3 DNA sequence: TGCAGTGCTAGAGAGGAGGGTATGTCCTACGAGCAGTACTTC. Translating gives CSAREEGMSYEQYF.

This chain connects TRBV20-1 to TRBJ2-1, with 9 bases aligning to TRBD2. V dropped 6 bases and J dropped 8; count of bases not matched to a gene: 5. Germline CDR1 is DFQATT and CDR2 is SNEGSKA (reference sequence). There are 12 residues in the CDR3. CDR3 sequence reads: CSATGTSHEQFF. The CDR3 coding sequence is TGCAGTGCAACCGGGACTAGCCATGAGCAGTTCTTC.